This entry is about one T cell receptor (beta chain). This record belongs to a study of T cell changes during pregnancy in multiple sclerosis. Generated by immunoSEQ multiplex PCR, the TCRdb table keeps only in-frame clones and is missing some. The table includes about 110,000 clones, roughly 90% detected once. The CDR3 covers 12 residues. The source material was peripheral blood, sampled in the third trimester of pregnancy. V usage is TRBV12-1 and J usage is TRBJ2-7; the DNA was not used to check the table's D call, TRBD2. TRBV12-1 is shown as a pseudogene. The clonotype comes from a female donor with multiple sclerosis, enrolled in a pregnancy study. This CDR3 reads CASNPRGYEQYF. CDR3 sequence (DNA): TGTGCCAGCAACCCCCGGGGCTACGAGCAGTACTTC.